This T cell receptor (beta chain) was sequenced for a study of human T cells and chemical hapten exposure. Germline-derived CDR1 and CDR2 are SGHTA and FQGNSA. The CDR3 loop spans 14 amino acids. The ends lost 2 bases at V and 7 bases at J; junction bases unmatched: 1. The study, taken as a whole, reports: TCRs exceeding a frequency of 1 in 1000 stayed unchanged under DPC sensitization.

Points on this clonotype: The antigen remains unidentified.

TCRdb independently ran MiXCR on the RACE reads; one entry per CDR3 protein. The sample yields more than 250,000 distinct CDR3 sequences, roughly 8.9% seen once. The time point is: pre-sensitization, week 0. Documented treatment: therapeutic diphenylcyclopropenone sensitization with weekly scalp DPC. Venepuncture was done earlier than the placement of each patch test. The study drew its donors from alopecia patients who were 18 to 70 years old and suitable for DPC. The sample consisted of whole blood, taken in connection with sensitization to the hapten diphenylcyclopropenone (DPC). This TCR came from a woman aged 40 to 50 with alopecia areata. Some clones in this sample may be carry-over from other donors' samples. The chain is built from TRBV7-2 and TRBJ2-3; 12 nucleotides match TRBD2. The CDR3 DNA follows: TGTGCCAGCAGCTTAACTAGCGGGAGGCATACGCAGTATTTT. Translated: CASSLTSGRHTQYF.